This T cell receptor (beta chain) is from a study of cytomegalovirus exposure and HLA in healthy donors. Germline V gene data show CDR1 as SEHNR and CDR2 as FQNEAQ (reference sequence). The CDR3 length is 13 residues. V was cut by 5 bases and J by 4 bases, with 11 bases left in between. Primers included in the PCR were 60 Vbeta and 13 Jbeta primers. TCRdb's copy holds only in-frame clones and misses some; the assay was immunoSEQ multiplex PCR. The table lists about 130,000 clones, roughly 77% of them singletons. J is TRBJ1-2 and V is TRBV7-9; tentatively, D is TRBD1 (5 bases). The sequenced sample was PBMCs. The TCR comes from a man aged 25 to 45 in good health and CMV-seronegative. The CDR3 coding sequence is TGTGCCAGCAGCCGGGGGGACCTCTATGGCTACACCTTC. The encoded protein is CASSRGDLYGYTF.